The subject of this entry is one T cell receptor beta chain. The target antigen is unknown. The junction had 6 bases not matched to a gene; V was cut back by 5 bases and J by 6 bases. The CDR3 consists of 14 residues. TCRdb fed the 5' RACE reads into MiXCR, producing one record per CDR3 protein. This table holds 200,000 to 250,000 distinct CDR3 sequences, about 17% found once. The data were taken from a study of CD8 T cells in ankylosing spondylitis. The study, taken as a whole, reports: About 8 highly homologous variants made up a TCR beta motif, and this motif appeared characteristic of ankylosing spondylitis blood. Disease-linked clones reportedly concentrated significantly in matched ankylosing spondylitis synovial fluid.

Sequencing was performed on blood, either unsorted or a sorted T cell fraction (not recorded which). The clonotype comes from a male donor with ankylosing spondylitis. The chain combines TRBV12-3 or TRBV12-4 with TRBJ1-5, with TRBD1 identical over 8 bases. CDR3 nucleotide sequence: TGTGCCAGCAGTCCCCAGGGGGCCGTTCAGCCCCAGCATTTT. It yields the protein CASSPQGAVQPQHF.